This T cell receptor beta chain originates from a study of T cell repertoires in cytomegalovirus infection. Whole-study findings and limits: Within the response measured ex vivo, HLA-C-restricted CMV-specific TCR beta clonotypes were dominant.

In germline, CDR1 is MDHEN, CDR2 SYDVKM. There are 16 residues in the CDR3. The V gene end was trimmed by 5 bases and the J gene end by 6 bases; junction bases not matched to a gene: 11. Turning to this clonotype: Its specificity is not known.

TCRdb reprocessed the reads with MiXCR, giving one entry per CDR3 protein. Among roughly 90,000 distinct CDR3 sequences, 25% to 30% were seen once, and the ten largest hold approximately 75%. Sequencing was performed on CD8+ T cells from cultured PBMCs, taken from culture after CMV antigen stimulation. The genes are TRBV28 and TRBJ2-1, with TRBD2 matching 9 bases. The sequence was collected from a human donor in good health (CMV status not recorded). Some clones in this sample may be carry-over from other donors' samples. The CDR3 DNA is TGTGCCAGCAGTGGGATAGCGGGGGCCGCCAGCAATGAGCAGTTCTTC. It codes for CASSGIAGAASNEQFF.